The clone carrying this T cell receptor beta chain was counted at least ten times. Antigen: not known. This entry comes from a study of T cells in Graves' hyperthyroidism and ophthalmopathy. Whole-study findings and limits: Ophthalmopathy and stable hyperthyroidism were told apart by a 13 V-J model. Peripheral blood also featured most of the thyroid clonotypes expanded above 0.001.

Patients showing uncontrolled infection, other autoimmune disease, pregnancy or lactation were ineligible. What was amplified from RNA transcripts were TCR beta CDR3 regions. The HTBI primer set drove a first-round RT-PCR of the TCR CDR3. One entry per CDR3 protein, called by TCRdb with MiXCR from the multiplex PCR reads. The sample shows over 650,000 distinct CDR3 sequences, about 45% of them seen only once. V was trimmed by 5 bases and J by 1 base, leaving 11 bases between them. This CDR3 contains 14 residues. CDR1 is SGHTA, CDR2 FQGNSA, per germline. This clonotype originated in an adult man with Graves' disease, either hyperthyroidism or ophthalmopathy (not recorded which). Sequencing was carried out using peripheral blood or thyroid tissue (not recorded which). This sequence joins TRBV7-2 and TRBJ1-1; TRBD1 is a possible D gene (5 bases). The CDR3 region has the DNA TGTGCCAGCAGCGCGGGACGTTGGAACACTGAAGCTTTCTTT. It specifies CASSAGRWNTEAFF. The whole variable domain, filled in from reference TRBV7-2 and TRBJ1-1, reads GAGVSQSPSNKVTEKGKDVELRCDPISGHTALYWYRQSLGQGLEFLIYFQGNSAPDKSGLPSDRFSAERTGGSVSTLTIQRTQQEDSAVYLCASSAGRWNTEAFFGQGTRLTVV.